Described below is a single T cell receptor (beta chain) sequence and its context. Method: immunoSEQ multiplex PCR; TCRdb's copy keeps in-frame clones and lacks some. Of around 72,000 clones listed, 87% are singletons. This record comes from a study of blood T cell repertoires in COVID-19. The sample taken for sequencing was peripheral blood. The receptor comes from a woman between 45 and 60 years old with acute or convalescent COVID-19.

The CDR3 is CASRKSSDYYNEQFF. The CDR3 region has the DNA TGTGCCAGCAGGAAGTCTAGCGACTACTACAATGAGCAGTTCTTC. The chain combines TRBV2 with TRBJ2-1; possible D gene TRBD2, 6 bases. From germline, CDR1 is SNHLY and CDR2 FYNNEI. The germline V and J ends were trimmed by 6 bases and 3 bases, with 15 bases remaining between them. This CDR3 spans 15 amino acids.